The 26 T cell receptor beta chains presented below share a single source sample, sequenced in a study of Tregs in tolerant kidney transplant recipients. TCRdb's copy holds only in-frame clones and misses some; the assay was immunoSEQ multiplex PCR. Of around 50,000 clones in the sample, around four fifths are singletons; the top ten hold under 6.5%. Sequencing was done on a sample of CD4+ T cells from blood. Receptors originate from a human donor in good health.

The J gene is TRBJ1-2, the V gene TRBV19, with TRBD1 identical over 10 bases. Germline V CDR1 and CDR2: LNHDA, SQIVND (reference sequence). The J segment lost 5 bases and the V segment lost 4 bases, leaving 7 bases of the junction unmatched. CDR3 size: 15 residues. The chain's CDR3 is CASSRTGTGVYGYTF. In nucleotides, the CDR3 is TGTGCCAGTAGTAGAACCGGGACAGGGGTTTATGGCTACACCTTC.

The CDR3 spells CASSLRSGAGTDTQYF. In DNA, the CDR3 is TGTGCCAGCAGCTTAAGATCAGGGGCTGGCACAGATACGCAGTATTTT. The chain is built from TRBV7-3 and TRBJ2-3, with a tentative D call TRBD1 (6 bases). Trimming pared 1 base from V and 1 base from J, leaving 12 bases between. CDR1 and CDR2 from the germline V gene are SGHTA and FQGTGA. The CDR3 has 16 residues. The full variable domain, its missing parts supplied by reference TRBV7-3 and TRBJ2-3, is GAGVSQTPSNKVTEKGKYVELRCDPISGHTALYWYRQSLGQGPEFLIYFQGTGAADDSGLPNDRFFAVRPEGSVSTLKIQRTERGDSAVYLCASSLRSGAGTDTQYFGPGTRLTVL.

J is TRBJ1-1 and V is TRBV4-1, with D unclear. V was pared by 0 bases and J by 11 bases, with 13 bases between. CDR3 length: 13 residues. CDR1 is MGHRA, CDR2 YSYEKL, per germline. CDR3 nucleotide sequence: TGCGCCAGCAGCCAAGAGGCGGGGTTTCGGGCTTTCTTT. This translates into CASSQEAGFRAFF.

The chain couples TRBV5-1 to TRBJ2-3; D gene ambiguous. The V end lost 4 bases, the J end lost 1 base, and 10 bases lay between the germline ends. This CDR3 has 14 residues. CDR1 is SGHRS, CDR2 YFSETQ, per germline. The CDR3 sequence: CASSRSPGTDTQYF. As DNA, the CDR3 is TGCGCCAGCAGCAGGTCACCGGGCACAGATACGCAGTATTTT.

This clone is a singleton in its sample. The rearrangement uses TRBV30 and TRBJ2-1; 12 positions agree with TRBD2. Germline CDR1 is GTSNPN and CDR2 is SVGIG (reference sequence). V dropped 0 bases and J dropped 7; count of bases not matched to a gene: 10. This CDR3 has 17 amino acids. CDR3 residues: CAWSVHRTSGGSNEQFF. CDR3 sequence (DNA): TGTGCCTGGAGTGTACATCGAACTAGCGGGGGGTCAAATGAGCAGTTCTTC.

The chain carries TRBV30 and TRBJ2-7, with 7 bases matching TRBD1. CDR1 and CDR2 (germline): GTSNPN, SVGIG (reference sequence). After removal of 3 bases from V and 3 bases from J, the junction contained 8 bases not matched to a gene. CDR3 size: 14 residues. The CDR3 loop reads CAWSKDRRNYEQYF. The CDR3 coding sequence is TGTGCCTGGAGCAAGGACAGGCGAAACTACGAGCAGTACTTC.

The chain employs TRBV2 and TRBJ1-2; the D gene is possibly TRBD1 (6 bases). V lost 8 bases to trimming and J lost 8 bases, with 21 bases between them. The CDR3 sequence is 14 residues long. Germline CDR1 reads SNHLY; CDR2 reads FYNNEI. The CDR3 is CASRGGATSRGYTF. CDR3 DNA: TGTGCCAGCCGAGGGGGGGCCACCTCCAGGGGCTACACCTTC.

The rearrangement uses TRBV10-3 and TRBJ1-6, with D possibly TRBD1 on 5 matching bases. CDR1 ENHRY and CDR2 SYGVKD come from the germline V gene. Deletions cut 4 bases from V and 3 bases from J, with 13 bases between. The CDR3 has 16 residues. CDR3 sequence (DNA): TGTGCCATCAGTGGGCCCGGGACCGGCTATAATTCACCCCTCCACTTT. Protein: CAISGPGTGYNSPLHF.

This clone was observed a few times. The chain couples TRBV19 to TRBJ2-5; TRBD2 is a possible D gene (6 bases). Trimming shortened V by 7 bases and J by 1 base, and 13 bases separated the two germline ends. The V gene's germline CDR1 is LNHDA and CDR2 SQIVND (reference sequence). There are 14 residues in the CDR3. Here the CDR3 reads CASNSGGSQETQYF. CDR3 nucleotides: TGTGCCAGTAATTCCGGAGGGTCCCAAGAGACCCAGTACTTC.

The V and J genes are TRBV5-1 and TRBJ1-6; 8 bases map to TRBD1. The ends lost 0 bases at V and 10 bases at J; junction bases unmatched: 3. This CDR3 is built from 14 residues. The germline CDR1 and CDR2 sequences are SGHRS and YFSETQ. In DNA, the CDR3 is TGCGCCAGCAGCTTGGCCGACAGGGGATCACCCCTCCACTTT. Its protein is CASSLADRGSPLHF. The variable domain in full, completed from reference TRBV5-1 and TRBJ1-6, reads KAGVTQTPRYLIKTRGQQVTLSCSPISGHRSVSWYQQTPGQGLQFLFEYFSETQRNKGNFPGRFSGRQFSNSRSEMNVSTLELGDSALYLCASSLADRGSPLHFGNGTRLTVT.

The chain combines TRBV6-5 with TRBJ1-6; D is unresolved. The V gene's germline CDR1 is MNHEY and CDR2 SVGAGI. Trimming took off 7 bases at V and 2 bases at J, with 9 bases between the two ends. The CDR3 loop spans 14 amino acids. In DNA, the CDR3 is TGTGCCAGCACTGGAGGCGCCTATAATTCACCCCTCCACTTT. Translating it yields CASTGGAYNSPLHF.

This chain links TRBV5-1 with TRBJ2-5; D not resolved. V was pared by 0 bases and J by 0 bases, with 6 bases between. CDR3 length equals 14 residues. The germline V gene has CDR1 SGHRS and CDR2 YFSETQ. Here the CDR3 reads CASSLGSYQETQYF. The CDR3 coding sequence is TGCGCCAGCAGCTTGGGGAGTTACCAAGAGACCCAGTACTTC.

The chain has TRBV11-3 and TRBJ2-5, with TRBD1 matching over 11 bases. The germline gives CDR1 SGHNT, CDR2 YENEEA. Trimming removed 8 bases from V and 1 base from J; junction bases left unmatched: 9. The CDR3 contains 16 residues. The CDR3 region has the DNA TGTGCCAGCTCCACTGGGACAGGGGGTTTCCAAGAGACCCAGTACTTC. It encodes CASSTGTGGFQETQYF. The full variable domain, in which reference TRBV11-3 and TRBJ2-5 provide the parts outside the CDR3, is EAGVVQSPRYKIIEKKQPVAFWCNPISGHNTLYWYLQNLGQGPELLIRYENEEAVDDSQLPKDRFSAERLKGVDSTLKIQPAELGDSAVYLCASSTGTGGFQETQYFGPGTRLLVL.

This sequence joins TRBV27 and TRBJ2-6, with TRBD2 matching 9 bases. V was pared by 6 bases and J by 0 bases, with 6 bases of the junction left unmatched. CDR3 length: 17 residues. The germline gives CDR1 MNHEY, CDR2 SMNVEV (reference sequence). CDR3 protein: CASSPIAGVSGANVLTF. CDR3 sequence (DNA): TGTGCCAGCAGCCCTATAGCGGGGGTCTCTGGGGCCAACGTCCTGACTTTC.

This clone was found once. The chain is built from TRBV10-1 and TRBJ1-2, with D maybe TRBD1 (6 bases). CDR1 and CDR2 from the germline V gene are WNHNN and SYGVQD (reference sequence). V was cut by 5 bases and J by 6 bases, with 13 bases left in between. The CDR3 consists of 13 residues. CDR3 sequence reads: CASSYEGEDGYTF. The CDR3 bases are TGCGCCAGCAGTTATGAGGGGGAGGATGGCTACACCTTC.

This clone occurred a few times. As DNA, the CDR3 is TGTGCCAGCAGTCGGGGGGCTAGCGGGATCCGCGAGCAGTACTTC. Protein: CASSRGASGIREQYF. The chain links TRBV6-5 to TRBJ2-7; TRBD2 agrees at 9 bases. The CDR3 sequence is 15 residues long. The ends lost 5 bases at V and 6 bases at J; junction bases unmatched: 11. Germline assignment: CDR1 MNHEY and CDR2 SVGAGI.

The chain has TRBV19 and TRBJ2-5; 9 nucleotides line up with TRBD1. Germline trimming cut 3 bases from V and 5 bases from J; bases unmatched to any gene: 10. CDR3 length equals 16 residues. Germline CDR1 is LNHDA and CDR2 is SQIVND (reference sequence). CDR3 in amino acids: CASSIIQGQGRETQYF. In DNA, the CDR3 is TGTGCCAGTAGTATTATTCAGGGACAGGGTCGCGAGACCCAGTACTTC. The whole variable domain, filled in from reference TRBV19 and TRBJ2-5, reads DGGITQSPKYLFRKEGQNVTLSCEQNLNHDAMYWYRQDPGQGLRLIYYSQIVNDFQKGDIAEGYSVSREKKESFPLTVTSAQKNPTAFYLCASSIIQGQGRETQYFGPGTRLLVL.

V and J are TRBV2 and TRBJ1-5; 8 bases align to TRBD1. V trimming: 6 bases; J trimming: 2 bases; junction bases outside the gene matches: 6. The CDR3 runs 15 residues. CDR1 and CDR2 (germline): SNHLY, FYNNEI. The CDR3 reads CASSETTGGNQPQHF. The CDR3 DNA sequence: TGTGCCAGCAGCGAAACGACAGGGGGCAATCAGCCCCAGCATTTT.

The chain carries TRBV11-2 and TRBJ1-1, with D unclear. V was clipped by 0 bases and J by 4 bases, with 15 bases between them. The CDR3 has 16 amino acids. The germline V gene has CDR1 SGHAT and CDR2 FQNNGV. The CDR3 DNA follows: TGTGCCAGCAGCTTAGATTGGTTGGCGGGTGGCACTGAAGCTTTCTTT. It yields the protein CASSLDWLAGGTEAFF.

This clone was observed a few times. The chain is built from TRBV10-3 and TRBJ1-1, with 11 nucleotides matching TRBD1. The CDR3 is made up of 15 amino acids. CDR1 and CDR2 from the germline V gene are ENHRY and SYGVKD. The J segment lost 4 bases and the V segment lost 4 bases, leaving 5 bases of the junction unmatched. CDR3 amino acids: CAISVGDRGSTEAFF. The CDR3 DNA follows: TGTGCCATCAGTGTAGGGGACAGGGGGTCCACTGAAGCTTTCTTT.

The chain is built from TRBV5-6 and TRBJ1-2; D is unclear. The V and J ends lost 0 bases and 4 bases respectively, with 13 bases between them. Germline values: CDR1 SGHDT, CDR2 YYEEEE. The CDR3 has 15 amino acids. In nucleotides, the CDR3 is TGTGCCAGCAGCTTGGACCCCAGCTCCACCTATGGCTACACCTTC. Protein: CASSLDPSSTYGYTF.

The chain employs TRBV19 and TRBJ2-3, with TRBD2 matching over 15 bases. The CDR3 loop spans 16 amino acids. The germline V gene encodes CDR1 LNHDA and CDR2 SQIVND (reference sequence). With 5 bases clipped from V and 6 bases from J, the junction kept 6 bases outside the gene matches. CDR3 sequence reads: CASSWTSGGVLDTQYF. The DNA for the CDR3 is TGTGCCAGTAGTTGGACTAGCGGGGGGGTTTTGGATACGCAGTATTTT.

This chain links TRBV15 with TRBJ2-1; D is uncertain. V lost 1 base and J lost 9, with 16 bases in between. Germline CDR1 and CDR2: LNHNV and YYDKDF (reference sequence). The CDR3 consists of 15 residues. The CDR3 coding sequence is TGTGCCACCAGCAGAGTATTTGGCGGCCCCAGTGAGCAGTTCTTC. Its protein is CATSRVFGGPSEQFF.

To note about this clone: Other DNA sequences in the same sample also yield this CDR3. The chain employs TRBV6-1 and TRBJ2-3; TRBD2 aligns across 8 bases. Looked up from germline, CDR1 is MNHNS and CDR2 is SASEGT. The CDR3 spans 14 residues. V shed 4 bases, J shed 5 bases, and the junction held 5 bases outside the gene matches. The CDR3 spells CASSGLAGGDTQYF. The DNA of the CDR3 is TGTGCCAGCAGTGGGCTAGCGGGTGGAGATACGCAGTATTTT.

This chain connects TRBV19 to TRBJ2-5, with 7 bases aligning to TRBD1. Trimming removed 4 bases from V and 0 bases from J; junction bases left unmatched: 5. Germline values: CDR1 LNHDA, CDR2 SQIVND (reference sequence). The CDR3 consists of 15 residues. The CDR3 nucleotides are TGTGCCAGTAGTACGGGACAGTGGGACCAAGAGACCCAGTACTTC. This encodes CASSTGQWDQETQYF.

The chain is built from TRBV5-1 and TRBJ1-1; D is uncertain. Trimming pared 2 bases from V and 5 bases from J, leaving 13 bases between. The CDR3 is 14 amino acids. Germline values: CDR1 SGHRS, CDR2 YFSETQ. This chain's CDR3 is CASSFAEVETEAFF. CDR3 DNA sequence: TGCGCCAGCAGCTTCGCGGAAGTGGAAACTGAAGCTTTCTTT.